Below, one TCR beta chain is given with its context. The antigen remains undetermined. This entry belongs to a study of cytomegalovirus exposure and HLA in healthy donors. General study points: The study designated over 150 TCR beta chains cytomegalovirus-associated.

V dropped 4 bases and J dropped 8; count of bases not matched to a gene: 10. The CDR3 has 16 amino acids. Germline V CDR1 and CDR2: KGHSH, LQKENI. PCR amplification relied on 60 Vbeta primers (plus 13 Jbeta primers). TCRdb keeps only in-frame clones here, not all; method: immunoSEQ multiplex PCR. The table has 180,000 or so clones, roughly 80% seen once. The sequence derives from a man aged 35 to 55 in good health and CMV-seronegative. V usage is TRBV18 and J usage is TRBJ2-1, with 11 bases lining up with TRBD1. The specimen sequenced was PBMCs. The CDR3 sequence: CASSLSLGQGADEQFF. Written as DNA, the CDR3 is TGTGCCAGCTCACTAAGCCTTGGACAGGGGGCCGATGAGCAGTTCTTC.